This paragraph covers one TCR beta chain sequence. What it recognizes is unknown. In the PCR, 60 Vbeta and 13 Jbeta primers were used. The table came from immunoSEQ multiplex PCR; TCRdb's copy has only in-frame clones and leaves some out. Here the sample spans 120,000 to 150,000 clones, about 70% being singletons. The CDR3 runs to 15 residues. Germline loops: CDR1 LNHNV, CDR2 YYDKDF (reference sequence). Trimming took 0 bases from V and 8 from J; bases not matched to a gene: 7. This record belongs to a study of cytomegalovirus exposure and HLA in healthy donors. In the study overall: The Caucasian-associated ancestry cluster contained about 80% of the roughly 400 genotyped donors. Findings and limits, study-wide: Later analysis found that TCR beta chains associated with HLA were more clonally expanded than other, equally common chains. CMV serostatus alone was available as immune exposure information.

The rearrangement uses TRBV15 and TRBJ2-1, with TRBD2 matching 7 bases. Sequencing was performed on PBMCs. The sequence was obtained from a man aged 18 to 29 in good health and CMV-seronegative. Written as DNA, the CDR3 is TGTGCCACCAGCAGAGACCGCGGGAGCATGGATGAGCAGTTCTTC. Translated, it gives CATSRDRGSMDEQFF. The full variable domain, its missing parts supplied by reference TRBV15 and TRBJ2-1, is DAMVIQNPRYQVTQFGKPVTLSCSQTLNHNVMYWYQQKSSQAPKLLFHYYDKDFNNEADTPDNFQSRRPNTSFCFLDIRSPGLGDTAMYLCATSRDRGSMDEQFFGPGTRLTVL.